Reported below is one T cell receptor (beta chain). This clonotype was observed a handful of times. Its antigen is not yet known. Per-base qualities were not stored, and no clone one base away is much larger. Ficoll-Paque density gradient centrifugation was the method used to isolate PBMCs. The sequencer was an Illumina NovaSeq 6000. cDNA libraries for TCRalpha and TCRbeta were prepared by 5'RACE using constant-segment primers, with sample barcodes and unique molecular identifiers added. Trizol reagent was used to extract RNA from every sample. Amplification of the libraries took two PCR steps, and the second step added a second sample barcode plus Illumina TruSeq adapters. Sequencing of the libraries was done on an Illumina NovaSeq, producing 2 x 150 bp paired-end reads. As for the original processing: Reads were demultiplexed and collapsed into UMI-guided consensus sequences with migec v1.2.7. With mixcr v2.1.11, UMI consensuses were aligned to TRA and TRB V and J templates and assembled into clonotypes. Expanded or contracted clonotypes were those called significant by both edgeR and NoisET, with noise models trained on biological replicates. For edgeR calls, the thresholds were a false discovery rate-adjusted p below 0.01 and a log2 fold-change of 1. PCA with hierarchical clustering of max-normalized trajectories of the 1000 most abundant clonotypes was used as exploratory dynamics analysis. The CD4 or CD8 phenotype of responding clones was assigned using the separately sequenced CD4+ and CD8+ repertoires. TCRdb ran its own pipeline on the public reads, namely fastp trimming at Q25 and MiXCR clone calling, and kept in-frame beta chains. Each entry is one CDR3 protein sequence, shown with its most common DNA and genes. TCRdb, rather than the study authors, made the V and J calls. The sample table lists about 280,000 distinct CDR3 sequences, under 8.5% of them with a count of one. The ten largest clones take up roughly 22% of the sample.

This entry is derived from a study of T-cell memory formation after mild COVID-19 (dated by TCRdb to about 2021). Study-wide context: TCR sequence clusters from the two donors were found to be largely donor specific. In a couple of donors, T-cell clones that expanded and contracted after mild COVID-19 were followed by sequencing TCRalpha and TCRbeta repertoires longitudinally. Two young, previously healthy adult volunteers made up the cohort, one male and one female. General study outcomes and caveats: The second-wave clones that peaked on day 37 were not confirmed to be SARS-CoV-2 specific. Some responding clones were found in pre-infection memory, which suggests that pre-existing cross-reactive memory T cells took part in the SARS-CoV-2 response. Contracting CD4+ clones were found mainly in CM and EM memory subsets, while CD8+ clones were enriched in EMRA. Only two mild cases were covered by the study, and larger cohorts that include severe cases with pre-infection samples were considered necessary. From day 15 to 85, contracting clones showed balanced CD4/CD8 phenotypes, whereas a second wave of clones that expanded from day 15 to 37 leaned towards CD4+.

From the cysteine through the phenylalanine, the CDR3 covers 14 amino acids. Just CDR3 DNA is preserved here, 42 bases in frame from base 1. In the germline V gene (reference sequence), CDR1 corresponds to DFQATT and CDR2 to SNEGSKA. V drops 3 bases and J drops 2 bases, leaving 13 bases in between. This clonotype was obtained from a man in his late teens or twenties who had mild COVID-19 (a few samples of this study predate the infection). The sample titles of this study are shuffled in the database, so cell type and time point are left out; the donor was told from shared clones. Material: PBMCs or a T cell subset sorted from them (not recorded which). The chain joins TRBV20-1 to TRBJ2-5; no confident D gene assignment can be made. The nucleotide sequence is TGCAGTGCTAGCGTCATGCCCAGGCAAGAGACCCAGTACTTC. Its translation reads: CSASVMPRQETQYF.